A single sample is the source of the 11 T cell receptor beta chains below, sequenced in a study of cytomegalovirus exposure and HLA in healthy donors. 13 Jbeta primers and 60 Vbeta primers were used for the PCR. Libraries were prepared by immunoSEQ multiplex PCR; TCRdb keeps only in-frame clonotypes and omits some of them. The table has around 200,000 clones, 75% to 85% seen once. Sequenced material: PBMCs. These receptor sequences come from a boy aged 10-17 years in good health and CMV-seronegative.

CDR3: CASSLAVAKNIQYF. The CDR3 bases are TGCGCCAGCTCCTTAGCGGTGGCCAAAAACATTCAGTACTTC. The chain joins TRBV5-1 to TRBJ2-4; possibly TRBD2 for D (6 bases). CDR3 length equals 14 residues. V lost 7 bases, J lost 1 base, and 12 bases lay in between. From germline, CDR1 is SGHRS and CDR2 YFSETQ.

The CDR3 spells CASSDPNSAGRNQPQHF. The CDR3 nucleotides read TGTGCCAGCAGTGATCCAAATTCGGCAGGAAGGAATCAGCCCCAGCATTTT. The chain combines TRBV6-4 with TRBJ1-5; the D is unclear. The germline CDR1 and CDR2 sequences are MRHNA and SNTAGT. The CDR3 covers 17 residues. V gave up 3 bases and J gave up 4 bases, with 19 bases separating them.

The chain recombines TRBV30 with TRBJ1-1; D might be TRBD1 (6 bases). The CDR3 contains 13 residues. CDR1 and CDR2 (germline): GTSNPN, SVGIG (reference sequence). V was clipped by 3 bases and J by 1 base, with 9 bases between them. The CDR3 DNA reads as TGTGCCTGGAGGATACAGGGGAACACTGAAGCTTTCTTT. Translation gives CAWRIQGNTEAFF.

The chain links TRBV4-2 to TRBJ1-6, with D hard to call. Trimming removed 0 bases from V and 9 bases from J, with 15 bases in between. The germline V gene encodes CDR1 LGHNA and CDR2 YNFKEQ. The CDR3 length is 16 residues. This CDR3 reads CASSQDASSGVSPLHF. The CDR3 bases are TGTGCCAGCAGCCAAGATGCCAGTTCAGGCGTTTCACCCCTCCACTTT.

The CDR3 coding sequence is TGTGCCAGCAGTTACTCGTTAAACACTGAAGCTTTCTTT. Protein product: CASSYSLNTEAFF. The chain has TRBV6-5 and TRBJ1-1; D gene ambiguous. The CDR3 has 13 amino acids. CDR1 and CDR2 (germline): MNHEY, SVGAGI. Trimming removed 0 bases from V and 2 bases from J, with 4 bases in between.

This chain connects TRBV5-6 to TRBJ2-3, with 10 bases fitting TRBD1. Trimming removed 4 bases from V and 4 bases from J; junction bases left unmatched: 6. The CDR3 is made up of 15 amino acids. Germline V gene lookup returns CDR1 SGHDT and CDR2 YYEEEE. CDR3 sequence (DNA): TGTGCCAGCAGCCAAGGGACAGGGGTGGCAGATACGCAGTATTTT. Protein: CASSQGTGVADTQYF. Variable domain in full (rest from reference TRBV5-6 and TRBJ2-3): DAGVTQSPTHLIKTRGQQVTLRCSPKSGHDTVSWYQQALGQGPQFIFQYYEEEERQRGNFPDRFSGHQFPNYSSELNVNALLLGDSALYLCASSQGTGVADTQYFGPGTRLTVL.

This chain uses TRBV15 with TRBJ2-1, with TRBD2 identical over 7 bases. This CDR3 is 15 amino acids long. Germline-derived CDR1 and CDR2 are LNHNV and YYDKDF (reference sequence). With V trimmed by 5 bases and J by 2 bases, 6 bases remained unmatched. The CDR3 sequence: CATSGWTSTYNEQFF. CDR3 in DNA: TGTGCCACCAGCGGTTGGACTAGTACCTACAATGAGCAGTTCTTC.

This clone was counted only a few times. This chain connects TRBV2 to TRBJ1-3; 10 bases are shared with TRBD1. The junction had 5 bases not matched to a gene; V was cut back by 6 bases and J by 3 bases. The CDR3 contains 15 residues. Germline V lookup: CDR1 SNHLY, CDR2 FYNNEI. CDR3 DNA: TGTGCCAGCAGGGATGGGACAGGGGTTGGAAACACCATATATTTT. It encodes CASRDGTGVGNTIYF.

This clone was seen once. DNA for the CDR3: TGTGCCAGCAGCCCCCTGGCTAGCGGGTTTAGCTACGAGCAGTACTTC. Amino acid sequence: CASSPLASGFSYEQYF. J is TRBJ2-7 and V is TRBV4-2; 8 nucleotides line up with TRBD2. J gave up 3 bases and V 4 bases, and 11 bases lay outside the gene matches. Germline V CDR1 and CDR2: LGHNA, YNFKEQ. The CDR3 runs 16 residues.

The V call is TRBV18, the J call TRBJ1-1, with D possibly being TRBD1 (6 bases). V lost 4 bases, J lost 1 base, and 7 bases lay in between. The CDR3 loop spans 13 amino acids. Per the germline V gene, CDR1 is KGHSH and CDR2 is LQKENI. The CDR3 protein is CASSLGQNTEAFF. The CDR3 nucleotides read TGTGCCAGCTCACTGGGACAGAACACTGAAGCTTTCTTT.

This clone was recorded a few times. The rearrangement uses TRBV9 and TRBJ1-2; TRBD1 aligns across 7 bases. The CDR3 is 15 residues long. V gave up 3 bases and J gave up 7 bases; unmatched junction bases: 12. Per the germline V gene, CDR1 is SGDLS and CDR2 is YYNGEE. CDR3 amino acids: CASSGSTGTFGGYTF. CDR3 coding DNA: TGTGCCAGCAGCGGGTCGACAGGGACCTTCGGTGGCTACACCTTC.